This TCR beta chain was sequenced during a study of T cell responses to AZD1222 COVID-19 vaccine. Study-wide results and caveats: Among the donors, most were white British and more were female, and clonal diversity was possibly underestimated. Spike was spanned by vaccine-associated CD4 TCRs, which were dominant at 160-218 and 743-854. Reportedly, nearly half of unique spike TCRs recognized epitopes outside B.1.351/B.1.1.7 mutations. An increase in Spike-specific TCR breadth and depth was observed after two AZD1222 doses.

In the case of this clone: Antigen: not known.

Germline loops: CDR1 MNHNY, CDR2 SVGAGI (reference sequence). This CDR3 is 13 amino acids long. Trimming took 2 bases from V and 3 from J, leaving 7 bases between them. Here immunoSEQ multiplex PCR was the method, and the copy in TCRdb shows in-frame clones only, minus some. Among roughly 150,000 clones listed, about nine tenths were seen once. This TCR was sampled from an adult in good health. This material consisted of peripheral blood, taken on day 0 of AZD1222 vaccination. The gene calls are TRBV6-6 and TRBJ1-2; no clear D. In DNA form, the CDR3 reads TGTGCCAGCAGTTACGGCCAGGACTATGGCTACACCTTC. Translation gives CASSYGQDYGYTF.